A single sample is the source of the 6 T cell receptor beta chains below, sequenced in a study of cytomegalovirus exposure and HLA in healthy donors. Primers: 60 Vbeta forward and 13 Jbeta reverse. TCRdb's table, derived via immunoSEQ multiplex PCR, lists solely in-frame clones and lacks some. In total, the table holds tens of thousands of clones. The sequenced sample was PBMCs. These TCRs come from a man aged 25-40 years in good health and CMV-seronegative.

V and J are TRBV25-1 and TRBJ2-7; possible D gene TRBD1, 6 bases. The ends were cut back, 6 bases at V and 6 bases at J, with 15 bases in the middle. The CDR3 contains 13 residues. Germline lookup yields CDR1 MGHDK and CDR2 SYGVNS. CDR3 protein: CASRETGSAEQYF. CDR3 nucleotide sequence: TGTGCCAGCAGAGAGACAGGAAGTGCCGAGCAGTACTTC.

This chain uses TRBV19 with TRBJ2-5; D unclear. From germline, CDR1 is LNHDA and CDR2 SQIVND (reference sequence). V gave up 3 bases and J gave up 2 bases, with 16 bases separating them. This CDR3 is 16 amino acids long. CDR3 nucleotides: TGTGCCAGTAGTATTGGGTCACGACTTCTTCAAGAGACCCAGTACTTC. Encoded protein: CASSIGSRLLQETQYF.

This sequence joins TRBV5-4 and TRBJ2-7, with TRBD2 matching 13 bases. CDR3 length: 16 amino acids. From germline, CDR1 is SGHNT and CDR2 YYREEE (reference sequence). V was clipped by 0 bases and J by 7 bases; unmatched bases: 7. The CDR3 loop reads CASSLELAGGSEEQYF. DNA for the CDR3: TGTGCCAGCAGCTTGGAACTAGCGGGAGGGTCGGAAGAGCAGTACTTC.

The rearrangement links TRBV5-5 to TRBJ2-1; D is unclear. CDR1 SGHKS and CDR2 YYEKEE come from the germline V gene (reference sequence). The V and J ends lost 0 bases and 4 bases respectively, with 5 bases between them. The CDR3 totals 13 residues. CDR3: CASSLELYNEQFF. As DNA, the CDR3 is TGTGCCAGCAGCTTGGAACTGTACAATGAGCAGTTCTTC.

The V and J genes are TRBV6-5 and TRBJ1-2; 8 nucleotides agree with TRBD1. V was clipped by 8 bases and J by 2 bases; unmatched bases: 4. The CDR3 is 13 amino acids. Germline V lookup: CDR1 MNHEY, CDR2 SVGAGI. In nucleotides, the CDR3 is TGTGCCAGCTCCCGACAGGGGAACTATGGCTACACCTTC. It encodes CASSRQGNYGYTF.

The chain uses TRBV20-1 and TRBJ1-2; the D gene is possibly TRBD1 (5 bases). CDR3 length: 11 amino acids. The V end was cut by 5 bases, the J end by 14 bases, with 18 bases between. The germline V gene has CDR1 DFQATT and CDR2 SNEGSKA (reference sequence). The CDR3 loop is CSASPTVKETF. For the CDR3, the DNA is TGCAGTGCTTCTCCGACAGTTAAAGAGACCTTC.